The 11 T cell receptor beta chains below all came from one sample that was sequenced in a study of graft-versus-host responses after intestinal transplantation. Assay used: immunoSEQ multiplex PCR; TCRdb lists only in-frame clones, some missing. The sample gives about 97,000 clones, roughly 91% of which show up once; roughly 0.17% is in the top ten. No cognate antigen is known for these TCRs. The starting material was unstimulated CD4+ T cells sorted from spleen or lymph node cells, obtained before transplant. These receptors were obtained from a human donor who was the organ donor for an intestinal transplant.

The genes are TRBV18 and TRBJ2-1; TRBD1 might be the D (5 bases). The CDR3 has 13 residues. Germline-derived CDR1 and CDR2 are KGHSH and LQKENI. The germline V and J ends were trimmed by 1 base and 4 bases, with 5 bases remaining between them. CDR3 sequence reads: CASSPQGYNEQFF. CDR3 in DNA: TGTGCCAGCTCACCACAGGGGTACAATGAGCAGTTCTTC.

The gene calls are TRBV7-9 and TRBJ1-4; TRBD1 agrees at 7 bases. The CDR3 covers 19 residues. The V and J ends lost 7 bases and 2 bases, in that order; junction bases with no gene match: 19. Per the germline V gene, CDR1 is SEHNR and CDR2 is FQNEAQ (reference sequence). The chain's CDR3 is CASTPASTGLQGTNEKLFF. CDR3 bases: TGTGCCAGCACCCCGGCGTCGACAGGGCTACAGGGGACTAATGAAAAACTGTTTTTT.

This clone was seen only once. The rearrangement joins TRBV11-2 to TRBJ1-2; D not resolved. V was cut by 1 base and J by 6 bases, with 9 bases left in between. Germline values: CDR1 SGHAT, CDR2 FQNNGV. There are 13 residues in the CDR3. The CDR3 sequence is CASSLGPGNGYTF. The CDR3 DNA is TGTGCCAGCAGCTTAGGTCCGGGGAATGGCTACACCTTC.

CDR3 nucleotides: TGTGCCATCAGTGCCCCGGACAGGGCGAACTATGGCTACACCTTC. This translates into CAISAPDRANYGYTF. This chain joins TRBV10-3 and TRBJ1-2; 8 bases fit TRBD1. Trimming removed 4 bases from V and 2 bases from J; junction bases left unmatched: 6. This CDR3 has 15 residues. In germline, CDR1 is ENHRY, CDR2 SYGVKD.

V is TRBV30 and J is TRBJ2-5; D unresolved. The CDR3 totals 13 residues. Germline lookup yields CDR1 GTSNPN and CDR2 SVGIG (reference sequence). V was clipped by 3 bases and J by 1 base, with 9 bases between them. CDR3 residues: CAWRRGLQETQYF. CDR3 DNA sequence: TGTGCCTGGAGACGCGGCCTCCAAGAGACCCAGTACTTC.

The chain uses TRBV10-1 and TRBJ1-5, with 9 bases lining up with TRBD1. The CDR3 length is 19 residues. Looked up from germline, CDR1 is WNHNN and CDR2 is SYGVQD (reference sequence). V lost 4 bases, J lost 0 bases, and 13 bases stayed unmatched. This CDR3 is CASSVVGTGFTHSNQPQHF. The CDR3 nucleotides are TGCGCCAGCAGTGTAGTGGGGACAGGGTTTACCCATAGCAATCAGCCCCAGCATTTT.

This sequence joins TRBV7-9 and TRBJ2-7; D is uncertain. Deletions cut 1 base from V and 3 bases from J, with 7 bases between. The CDR3 runs 13 residues. Germline CDR1 reads SEHNR; CDR2 reads FQNEAQ (reference sequence). CDR3 nucleotide sequence: TGTGCCAGCAGCTTAGATGAGGACTACGAGCAGTACTTC. Its protein is CASSLDEDYEQYF.

The chain carries TRBV5-1 and TRBJ2-3; 8 bases agree with TRBD1. CDR1 SGHRS and CDR2 YFSETQ come from the germline V gene. This CDR3 contains 20 residues. V shed 3 bases and J 2 bases; nucleotides not matched to a gene: 20. The CDR3 here is CASSSGLGTGVKEPTDTQYF. CDR3 nucleotide sequence: TGCGCCAGCAGCTCGGGTCTGGGGACAGGAGTCAAAGAGCCCACAGATACGCAGTATTTT.

The chain couples TRBV7-2 to TRBJ2-3, with 8 positions matching TRBD2. Germline CDR1 and CDR2: SGHTA and FQGNSA. CDR3 length equals 16 residues. J was trimmed by 0 bases and V by 1 base; bases with no gene match: 3. CDR3 residues: CASSLDSGASTDTQYF. Written as DNA, the CDR3 is TGTGCCAGCAGCTTAGATAGCGGGGCAAGCACAGATACGCAGTATTTT. Full variable domain (remainder filled in from reference TRBV7-2 and TRBJ2-3): GAGVSQSPSNKVTEKGKDVELRCDPISGHTALYWYRQSLGQGLEFLIYFQGNSAPDKSGLPSDRFSAERTGGSVSTLTIQRTQQEDSAVYLCASSLDSGASTDTQYFGPGTRLTVL.

This clone was recorded only once. V and J are TRBV27 and TRBJ2-1; 9 bases line up with TRBD1. V lost 10 bases, J lost 2 bases, and 3 bases stayed unmatched. The CDR3 contains 13 residues. The germline CDR1 and CDR2 sequences are MNHEY and SMNVEV (reference sequence). The CDR3 reads CATRQGAYNEQFF. Here the CDR3 DNA reads TGTGCCACCCGACAGGGGGCCTACAATGAGCAGTTCTTC.

The chain links TRBV7-9 to TRBJ2-3, with TRBD2 identical over 9 bases. V lost 2 bases and J lost 2; bases outside the gene matches: 8. Germline V gene data show CDR1 as SEHNR and CDR2 as FQNEAQ (reference sequence). The CDR3 contains 17 residues. This chain's CDR3 is CASSLSGAGGPTDTQYF. In DNA form, the CDR3 reads TGTGCCAGCAGCTTATCAGGAGCGGGGGGCCCCACAGATACGCAGTATTTT. Supplemented by reference TRBV7-9 and TRBJ2-3, the full variable domain reads DTGVSQNPRHKITKRGQNVTFRCDPISEHNRLYWYRQTLGQGPEFLTYFQNEAQLEKSRLLSDRFSAERPKGSFSTLEIQRTEQGDSAMYLCASSLSGAGGPTDTQYFGPGTRLTVL.